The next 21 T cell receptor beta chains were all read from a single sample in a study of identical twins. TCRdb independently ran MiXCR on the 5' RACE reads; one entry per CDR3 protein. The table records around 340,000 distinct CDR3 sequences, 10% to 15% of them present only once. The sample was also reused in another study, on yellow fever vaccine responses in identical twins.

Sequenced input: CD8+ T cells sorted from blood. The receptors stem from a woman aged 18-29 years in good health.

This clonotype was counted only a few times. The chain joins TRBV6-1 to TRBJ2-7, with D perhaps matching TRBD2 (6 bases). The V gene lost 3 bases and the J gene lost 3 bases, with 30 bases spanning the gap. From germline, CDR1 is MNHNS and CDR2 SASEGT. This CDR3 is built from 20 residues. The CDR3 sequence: CASSEWGGEYSGFNVYEQYF. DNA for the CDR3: TGTGCCAGCAGTGAGTGGGGCGGGGAATACTCAGGATTCAACGTCTACGAGCAGTACTTC.

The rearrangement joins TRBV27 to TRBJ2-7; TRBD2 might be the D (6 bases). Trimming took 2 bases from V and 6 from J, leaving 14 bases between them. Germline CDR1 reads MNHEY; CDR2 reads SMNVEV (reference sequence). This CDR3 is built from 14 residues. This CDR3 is CASSLQPAGSEQYF. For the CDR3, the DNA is TGTGCCAGCAGTTTACAGCCGGCGGGGAGCGAGCAGTACTTC.

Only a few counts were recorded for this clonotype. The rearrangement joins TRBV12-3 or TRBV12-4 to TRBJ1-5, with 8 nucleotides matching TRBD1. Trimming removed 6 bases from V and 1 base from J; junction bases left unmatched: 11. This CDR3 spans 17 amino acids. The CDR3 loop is CASSTEPPGGSNQPQHF. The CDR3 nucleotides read TGTGCCAGCAGCACCGAGCCTCCAGGGGGCAGCAATCAGCCCCAGCATTTT.

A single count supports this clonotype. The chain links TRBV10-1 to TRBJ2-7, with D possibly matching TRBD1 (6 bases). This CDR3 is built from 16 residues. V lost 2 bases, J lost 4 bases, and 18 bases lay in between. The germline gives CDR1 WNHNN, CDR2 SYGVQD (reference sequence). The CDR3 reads CASSENIGTGYYEQYF. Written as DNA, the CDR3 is TGCGCCAGCAGTGAGAACATTGGCACAGGGTATTACGAGCAGTACTTC.

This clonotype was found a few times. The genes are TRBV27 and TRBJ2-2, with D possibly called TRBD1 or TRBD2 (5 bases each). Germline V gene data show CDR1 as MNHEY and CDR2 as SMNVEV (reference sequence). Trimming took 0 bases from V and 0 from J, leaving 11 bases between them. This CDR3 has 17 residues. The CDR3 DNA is TGTGCCAGCAGTTTATCTGGGACGCATGCGAACACCGGGGAGCTGTTTTTT. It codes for CASSLSGTHANTGELFF.

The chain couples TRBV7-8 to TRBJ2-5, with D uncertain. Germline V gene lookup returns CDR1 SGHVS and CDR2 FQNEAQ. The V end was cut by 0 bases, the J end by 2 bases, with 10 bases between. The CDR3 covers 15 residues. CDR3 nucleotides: TGTGCCAGCAGCTTAGCGCTCGGGCTGCAAGAGACCCAGTACTTC. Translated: CASSLALGLQETQYF.

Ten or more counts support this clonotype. In DNA form, the CDR3 reads TGCAGCGTTGAAGATAAAGGGACTAGCGGGAGGGCGAGGGACAATGAGCAGTTCTTC. This gives the protein CSVEDKGTSGRARDNEQFF. The chain joins TRBV29-1 to TRBJ2-1; 16 bases fit TRBD2. The J segment lost 5 bases and the V segment lost 0 bases, leaving 10 bases of the junction unmatched. Looked up from germline, CDR1 is SQVTM and CDR2 is ANQGSEA. The CDR3 totals 19 residues.

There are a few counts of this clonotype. The CDR3 DNA sequence: TGTGCCAGCAGCCCGCCGGGGGTTACATACGAGCAGTACTTC. Protein product: CASSPPGVTYEQYF. The chain has TRBV4-2 and TRBJ2-7, with D possibly being TRBD2 (6 bases). Germline CDR1 and CDR2: LGHNA and YNFKEQ. This CDR3 spans 14 amino acids. Trimming removed 4 bases from V and 4 bases from J, with 14 bases in between.

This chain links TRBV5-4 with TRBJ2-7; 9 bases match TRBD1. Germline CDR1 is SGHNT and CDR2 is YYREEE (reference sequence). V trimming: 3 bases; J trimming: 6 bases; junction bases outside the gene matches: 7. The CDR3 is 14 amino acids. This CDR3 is CASSSRDRVSEQYF. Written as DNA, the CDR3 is TGTGCCAGCAGCTCCCGGGACAGGGTTTCCGAGCAGTACTTC.

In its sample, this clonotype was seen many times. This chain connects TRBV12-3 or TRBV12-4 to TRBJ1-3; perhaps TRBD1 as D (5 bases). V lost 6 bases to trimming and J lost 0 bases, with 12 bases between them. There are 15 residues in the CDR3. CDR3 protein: CASRPDTLSGNTIYF. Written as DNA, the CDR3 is TGTGCCAGCAGGCCGGACACCCTCTCTGGAAACACCATATATTTT.

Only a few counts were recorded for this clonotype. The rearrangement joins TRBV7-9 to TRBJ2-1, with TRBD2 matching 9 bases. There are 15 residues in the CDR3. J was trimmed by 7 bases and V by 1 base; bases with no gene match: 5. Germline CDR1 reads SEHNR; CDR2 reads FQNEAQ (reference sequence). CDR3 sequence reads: CASSLVTSGRNEQFF. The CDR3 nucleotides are TGTGCCAGCAGCTTAGTGACTAGCGGCCGGAATGAGCAGTTCTTC.

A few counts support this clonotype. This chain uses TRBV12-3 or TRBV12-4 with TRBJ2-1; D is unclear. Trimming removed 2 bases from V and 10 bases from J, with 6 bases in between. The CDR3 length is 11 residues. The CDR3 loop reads CASSLSVEQFF. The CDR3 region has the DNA TGTGCCAGCAGTTTATCGGTGGAGCAGTTCTTC.

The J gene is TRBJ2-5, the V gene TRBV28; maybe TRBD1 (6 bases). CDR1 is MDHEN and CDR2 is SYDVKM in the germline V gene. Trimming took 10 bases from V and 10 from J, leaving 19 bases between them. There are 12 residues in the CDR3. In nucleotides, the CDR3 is TGTGCCATAGGGGGATCCTCAAGCGACCAGTACTTC. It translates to CAIGGSSSDQYF.

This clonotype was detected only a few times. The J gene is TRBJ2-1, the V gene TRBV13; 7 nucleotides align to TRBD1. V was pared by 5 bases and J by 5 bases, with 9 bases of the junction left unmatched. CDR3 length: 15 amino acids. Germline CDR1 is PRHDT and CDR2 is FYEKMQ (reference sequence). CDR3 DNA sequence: TGTGCCAGCAGCGAGGATTGGGACAGCAACAATGAGCAGTTCTTC. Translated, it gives CASSEDWDSNNEQFF. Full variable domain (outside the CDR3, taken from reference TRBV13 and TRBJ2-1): AAGVIQSPRHLIKEKRETATLKCYPIPRHDTVYWYQQGPGQDPQFLISFYEKMQSDKGSIPDRFSAQQFSDYHSELNMSSLELGDSALYFCASSEDWDSNNEQFFGPGTRLTVL.

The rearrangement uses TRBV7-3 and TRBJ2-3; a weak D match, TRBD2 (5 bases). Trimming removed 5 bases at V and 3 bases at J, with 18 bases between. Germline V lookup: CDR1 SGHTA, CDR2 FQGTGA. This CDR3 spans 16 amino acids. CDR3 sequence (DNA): TGTGCCAGCAGCACCAGAGGGCTCGGTGGTACAGATACGCAGTATTTT. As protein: CASSTRGLGGTDTQYF.

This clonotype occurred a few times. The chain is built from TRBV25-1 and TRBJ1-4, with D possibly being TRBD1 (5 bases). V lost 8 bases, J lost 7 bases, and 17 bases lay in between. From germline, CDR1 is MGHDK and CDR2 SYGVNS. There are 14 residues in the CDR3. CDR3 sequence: CASGLLGETEKLFF. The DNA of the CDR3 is TGTGCCAGCGGTTTATTAGGGGAGACTGAAAAACTGTTTTTT.

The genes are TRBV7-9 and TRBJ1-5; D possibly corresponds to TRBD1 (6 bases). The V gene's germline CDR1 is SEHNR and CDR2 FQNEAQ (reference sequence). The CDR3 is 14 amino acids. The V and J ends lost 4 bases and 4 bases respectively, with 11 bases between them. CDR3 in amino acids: CASSSGTPNQPQHF. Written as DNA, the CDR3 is TGTGCCAGCAGCTCCGGGACACCAAATCAGCCCCAGCATTTT.

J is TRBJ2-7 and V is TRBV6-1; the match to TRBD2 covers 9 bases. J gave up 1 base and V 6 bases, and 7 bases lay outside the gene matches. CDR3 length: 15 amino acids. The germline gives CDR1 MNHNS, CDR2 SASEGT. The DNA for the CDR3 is TGTGCCAGCAGATCAATAGCGGGAGCATCCTACGAGCAGTACTTC. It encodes CASRSIAGASYEQYF.

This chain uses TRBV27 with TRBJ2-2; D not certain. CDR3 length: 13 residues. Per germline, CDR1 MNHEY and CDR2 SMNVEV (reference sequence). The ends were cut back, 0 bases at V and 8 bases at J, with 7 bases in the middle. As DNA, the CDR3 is TGTGCCAGCAGTTTATCGCCGGCGGGGGAGCTGTTTTTT. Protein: CASSLSPAGELFF.

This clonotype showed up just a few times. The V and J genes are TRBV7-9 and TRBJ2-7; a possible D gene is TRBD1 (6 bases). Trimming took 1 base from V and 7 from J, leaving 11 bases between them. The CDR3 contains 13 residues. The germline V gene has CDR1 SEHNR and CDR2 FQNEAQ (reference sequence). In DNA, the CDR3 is TGTGCCAGCAGCTTAGAGGCCGGGACAGAGCAGTACGTC. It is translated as CASSLEAGTEQYV.

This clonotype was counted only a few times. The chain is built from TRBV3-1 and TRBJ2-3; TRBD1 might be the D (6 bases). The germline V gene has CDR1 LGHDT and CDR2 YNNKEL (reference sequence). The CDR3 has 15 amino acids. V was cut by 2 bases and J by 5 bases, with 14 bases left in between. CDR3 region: CASSQTGMLEDTQYF. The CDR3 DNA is TGTGCCAGCAGCCAAACAGGGATGTTAGAAGATACGCAGTATTTT.